Sequencing of this TCR beta chain was carried out in a study of blood T cells in healthy people across ages. This clonotype was seen a handful of times. Its cognate antigen is unknown. The second PCR ran roughly 7 to 11 cycles with a sample-barcoded 5' primer and J-beta primers. One entry per CDR3 protein, called by TCRdb with MiXCR from the 5' RACE reads. The profile covers hundreds of thousands of distinct CDR3 sequences, with under 30% appearing a single time and roughly 17% taken by the ten largest. Points from the study as a whole: Among long-lived donors, naive CD4+ cells were more numerous and diversity higher than in aged donors. Researchers said unsorted PBMCs prevented a conclusive naive versus antigen-experienced comparison. In these data, TCR beta diversity tracked strongly with naive T cell percentage.

Germline CDR1 and CDR2: SNHLY and FYNNEI. The CDR3 sequence is 15 residues long. Trimming pared 8 bases from V and 3 bases from J, leaving 18 bases between. The chain employs TRBV2 and TRBJ2-3; TRBD2 is a possible D gene (7 bases). This receptor was obtained from a woman older than 75 in good health. The material sequenced was blood. CDR3 region: CASGGGQRGTDTQYF. CDR3 nucleotide sequence: TGTGCCAGCGGGGGGGGACAAAGGGGGACAGATACGCAGTATTTT.